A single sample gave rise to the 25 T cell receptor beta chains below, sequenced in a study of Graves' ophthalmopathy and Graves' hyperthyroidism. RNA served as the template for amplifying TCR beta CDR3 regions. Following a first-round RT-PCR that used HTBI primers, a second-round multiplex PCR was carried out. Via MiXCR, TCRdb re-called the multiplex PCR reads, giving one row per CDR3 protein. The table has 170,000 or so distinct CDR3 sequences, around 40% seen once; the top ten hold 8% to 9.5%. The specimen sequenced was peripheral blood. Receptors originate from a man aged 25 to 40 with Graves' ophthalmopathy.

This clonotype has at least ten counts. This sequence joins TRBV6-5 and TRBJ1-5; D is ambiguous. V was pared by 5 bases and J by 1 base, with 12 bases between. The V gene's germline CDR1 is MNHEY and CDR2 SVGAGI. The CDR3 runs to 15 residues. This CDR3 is CASSPRGGSNQPQHF. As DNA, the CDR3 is TGTGCCAGCAGTCCTCGGGGAGGGAGCAATCAGCCCCAGCATTTT.

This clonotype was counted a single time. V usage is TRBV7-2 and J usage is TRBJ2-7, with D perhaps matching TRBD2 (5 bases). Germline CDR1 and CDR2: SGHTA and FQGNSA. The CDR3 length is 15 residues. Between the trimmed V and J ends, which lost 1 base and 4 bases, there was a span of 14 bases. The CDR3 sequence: CASSLVGGQKYEQYF. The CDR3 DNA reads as TGTGCCAGCAGCTTAGTGGGCGGGCAGAAGTACGAGCAGTACTTC. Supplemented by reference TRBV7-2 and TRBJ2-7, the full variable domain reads GAGVSQSPSNKVTEKGKDVELRCDPISGHTALYWYRQSLGQGLEFLIYFQGNSAPDKSGLPSDRFSAERTGGSVSTLTIQRTQQEDSAVYLCASSLVGGQKYEQYFGPGTRLTVT.

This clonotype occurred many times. The CDR3 protein is CASSFSRDTKLSETQYF. The CDR3 region has the DNA TGTGCCAGCAGTTTCAGCCGGGACACAAAACTAAGTGAGACCCAGTACTTC. V usage is TRBV28 and J usage is TRBJ2-5; TRBD1 might be the D (6 bases). CDR1 and CDR2 (germline): MDHEN, SYDVKM. CDR3 size: 17 residues. Between the trimmed V and J ends, which lost 3 bases and 5 bases, there was a span of 22 bases.

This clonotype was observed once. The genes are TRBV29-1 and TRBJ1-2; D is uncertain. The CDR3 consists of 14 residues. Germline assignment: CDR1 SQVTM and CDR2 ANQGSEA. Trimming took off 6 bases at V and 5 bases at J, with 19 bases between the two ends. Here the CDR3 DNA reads TGCAGCGTCCCCAGACGGGAGGGCCCGTATGGCTACACCTTC. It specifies CSVPRREGPYGYTF.

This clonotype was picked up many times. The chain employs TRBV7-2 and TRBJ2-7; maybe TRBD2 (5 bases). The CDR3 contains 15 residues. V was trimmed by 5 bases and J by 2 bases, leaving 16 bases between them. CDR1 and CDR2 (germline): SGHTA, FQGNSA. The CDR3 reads CASSPGPGLAYEQYF. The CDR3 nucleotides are TGTGCCAGCAGCCCCGGCCCGGGATTGGCCTACGAGCAGTACTTC.

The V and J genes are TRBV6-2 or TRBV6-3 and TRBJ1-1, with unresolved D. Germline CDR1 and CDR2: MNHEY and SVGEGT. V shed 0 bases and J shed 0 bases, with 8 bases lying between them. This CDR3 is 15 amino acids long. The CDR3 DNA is TGTGCCAGCAGTTACTCGAGGCAGATGAACACTGAAGCTTTCTTT. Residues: CASSYSRQMNTEAFF.

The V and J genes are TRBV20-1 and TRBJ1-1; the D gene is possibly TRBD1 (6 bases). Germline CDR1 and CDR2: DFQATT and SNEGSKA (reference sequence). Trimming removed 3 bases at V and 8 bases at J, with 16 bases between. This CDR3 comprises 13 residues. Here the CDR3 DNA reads TGCAGTGCTAGCGGGGGCGGCAGGGACGAAGCTTTCTTT. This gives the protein CSASGGGRDEAFF.

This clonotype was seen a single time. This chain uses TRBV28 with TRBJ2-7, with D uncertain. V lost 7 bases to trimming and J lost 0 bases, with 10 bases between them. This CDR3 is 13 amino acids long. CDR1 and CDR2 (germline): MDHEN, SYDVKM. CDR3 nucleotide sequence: TGTGCCAGCATGGGCAGCCCCTCCTACGAGCAGTACTTC. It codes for CASMGSPSYEQYF.

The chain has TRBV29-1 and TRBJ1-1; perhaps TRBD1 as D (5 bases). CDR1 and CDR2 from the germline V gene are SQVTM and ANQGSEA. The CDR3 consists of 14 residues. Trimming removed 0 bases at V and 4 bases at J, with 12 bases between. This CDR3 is CSVEETAGFTEAFF. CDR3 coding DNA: TGCAGCGTTGAAGAAACGGCAGGGTTCACTGAAGCTTTCTTT.

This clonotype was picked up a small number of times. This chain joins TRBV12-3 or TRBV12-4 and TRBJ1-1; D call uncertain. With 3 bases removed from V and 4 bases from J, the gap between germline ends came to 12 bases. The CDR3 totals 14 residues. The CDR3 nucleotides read TGTGCCAGCAGTTTTGACACGGCCCCCACTGAAGCTTTCTTT. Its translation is CASSFDTAPTEAFF.

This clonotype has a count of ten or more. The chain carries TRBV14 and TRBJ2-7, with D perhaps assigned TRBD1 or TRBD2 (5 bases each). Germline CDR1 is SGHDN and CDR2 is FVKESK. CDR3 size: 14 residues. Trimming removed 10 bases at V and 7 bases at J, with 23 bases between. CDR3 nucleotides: TGTGCCACCCGAGGGACCGATACTACGGGGGAGCAGTACTTC. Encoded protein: CATRGTDTTGEQYF.

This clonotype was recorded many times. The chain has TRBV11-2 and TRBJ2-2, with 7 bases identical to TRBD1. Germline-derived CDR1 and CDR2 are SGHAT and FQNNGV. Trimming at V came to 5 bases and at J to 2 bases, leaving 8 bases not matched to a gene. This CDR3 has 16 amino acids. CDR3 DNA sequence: TGTGCCAGCAGCGCTCTGGGACAGATCAACACCGGGGAGCTGTTTTTT. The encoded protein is CASSALGQINTGELFF.

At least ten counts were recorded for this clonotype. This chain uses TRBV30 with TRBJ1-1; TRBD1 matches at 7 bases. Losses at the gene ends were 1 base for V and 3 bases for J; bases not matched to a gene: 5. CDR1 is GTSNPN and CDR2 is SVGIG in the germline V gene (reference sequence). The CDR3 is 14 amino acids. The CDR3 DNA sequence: TGTGCCTGGAGTGCGGGACAGAGCTACACTGAAGCTTTCTTT. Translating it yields CAWSAGQSYTEAFF.

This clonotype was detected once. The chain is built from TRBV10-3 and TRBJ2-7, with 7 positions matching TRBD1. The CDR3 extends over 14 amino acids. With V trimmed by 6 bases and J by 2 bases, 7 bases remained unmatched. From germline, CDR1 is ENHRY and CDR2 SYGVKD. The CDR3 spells CAIRMTGHPYEQYF. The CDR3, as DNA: TGTGCCATCAGGATGACAGGGCACCCCTACGAGCAGTACTTC.

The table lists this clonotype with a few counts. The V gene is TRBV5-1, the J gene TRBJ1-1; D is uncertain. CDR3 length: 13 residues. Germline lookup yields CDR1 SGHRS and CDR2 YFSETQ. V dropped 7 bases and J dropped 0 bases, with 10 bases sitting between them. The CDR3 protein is CASRFSMNTEAFF. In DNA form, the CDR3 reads TGCGCCAGCCGTTTTTCGATGAACACTGAAGCTTTCTTT.

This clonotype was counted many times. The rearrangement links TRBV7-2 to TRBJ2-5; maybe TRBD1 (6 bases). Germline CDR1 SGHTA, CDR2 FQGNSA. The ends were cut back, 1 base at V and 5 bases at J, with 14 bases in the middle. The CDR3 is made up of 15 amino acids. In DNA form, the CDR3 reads TGTGCCAGCAGCTTAGGGGGGCAGACCTGGGAGACCCAGTACTTC. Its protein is CASSLGGQTWETQYF.

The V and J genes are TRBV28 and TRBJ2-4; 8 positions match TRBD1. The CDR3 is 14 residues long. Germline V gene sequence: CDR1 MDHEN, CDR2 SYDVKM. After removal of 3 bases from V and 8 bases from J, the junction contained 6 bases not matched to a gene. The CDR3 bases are TGTGCCAGCAGTTTGACAGGGGATGCGGACATTCAGTACTTC. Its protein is CASSLTGDADIQYF.

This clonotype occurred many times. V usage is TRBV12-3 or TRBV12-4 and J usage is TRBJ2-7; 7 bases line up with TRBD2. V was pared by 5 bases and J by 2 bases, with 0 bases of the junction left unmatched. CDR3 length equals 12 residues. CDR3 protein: CASSRGAYEQYF. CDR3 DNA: TGTGCCAGCAGTCGGGGGGCCTACGAGCAGTACTTC.

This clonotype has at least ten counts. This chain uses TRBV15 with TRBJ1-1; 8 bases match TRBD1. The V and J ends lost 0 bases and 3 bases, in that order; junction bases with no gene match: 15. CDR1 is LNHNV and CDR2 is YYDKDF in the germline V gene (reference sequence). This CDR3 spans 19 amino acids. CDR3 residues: CATSRDRSRTGRMDTEAFF. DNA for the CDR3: TGTGCCACCAGCAGAGACCGATCTCGGACAGGGAGGATGGACACTGAAGCTTTCTTT.

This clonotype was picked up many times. The CDR3 sequence is CASSPKAGGTDTQYF. DNA of the CDR3: TGTGCCAGCAGCCCGAAGGCGGGAGGCACAGATACGCAGTATTTT. V and J are TRBV6-4 and TRBJ2-3; 7 bases agree with TRBD2. CDR3 length equals 15 residues. Losses at the gene ends were 6 bases for V and 1 base for J; bases not matched to a gene: 7. Germline assignment: CDR1 MRHNA and CDR2 SNTAGT.

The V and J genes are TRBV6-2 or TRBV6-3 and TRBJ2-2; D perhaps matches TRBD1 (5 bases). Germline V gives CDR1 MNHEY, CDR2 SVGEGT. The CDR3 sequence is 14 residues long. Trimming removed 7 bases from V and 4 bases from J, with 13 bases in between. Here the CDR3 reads CASNLGQGTGELFF. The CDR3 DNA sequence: TGTGCCAGCAACCTGGGCCAGGGCACCGGGGAGCTGTTTTTT.

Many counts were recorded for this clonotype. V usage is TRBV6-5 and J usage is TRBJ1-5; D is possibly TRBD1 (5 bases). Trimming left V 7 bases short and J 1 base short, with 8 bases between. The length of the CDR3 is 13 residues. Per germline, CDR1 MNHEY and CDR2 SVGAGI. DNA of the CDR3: TGTGCCAGCACGAAGGGGAGCAATCAGCCCCAGCATTTT. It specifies CASTKGSNQPQHF.

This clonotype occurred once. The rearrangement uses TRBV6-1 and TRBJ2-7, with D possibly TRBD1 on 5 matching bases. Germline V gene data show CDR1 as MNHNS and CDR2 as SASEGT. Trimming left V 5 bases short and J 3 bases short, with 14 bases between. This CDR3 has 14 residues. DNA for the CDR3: TGTGCCAGCAGTCCCCCAACAGGAAGCTACGAGCAGTACTTC. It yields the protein CASSPPTGSYEQYF.

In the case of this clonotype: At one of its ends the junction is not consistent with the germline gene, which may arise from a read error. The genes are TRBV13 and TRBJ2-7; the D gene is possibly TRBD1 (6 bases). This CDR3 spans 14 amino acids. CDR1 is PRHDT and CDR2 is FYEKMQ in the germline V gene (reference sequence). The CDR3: CASSFGQSSYEQHF. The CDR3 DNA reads TGTGCCAGCAGCTTTGGACAGAGCTCCTACGAGCAGCACTTC.

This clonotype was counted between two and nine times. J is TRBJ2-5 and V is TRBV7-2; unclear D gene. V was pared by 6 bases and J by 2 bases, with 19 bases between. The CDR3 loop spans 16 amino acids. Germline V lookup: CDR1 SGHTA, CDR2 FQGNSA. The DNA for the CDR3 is TGTGCCAGCAGAGCCTCCTCGGCTAACCAACAAGAGACCCAGTACTTC. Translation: CASRASSANQQETQYF.